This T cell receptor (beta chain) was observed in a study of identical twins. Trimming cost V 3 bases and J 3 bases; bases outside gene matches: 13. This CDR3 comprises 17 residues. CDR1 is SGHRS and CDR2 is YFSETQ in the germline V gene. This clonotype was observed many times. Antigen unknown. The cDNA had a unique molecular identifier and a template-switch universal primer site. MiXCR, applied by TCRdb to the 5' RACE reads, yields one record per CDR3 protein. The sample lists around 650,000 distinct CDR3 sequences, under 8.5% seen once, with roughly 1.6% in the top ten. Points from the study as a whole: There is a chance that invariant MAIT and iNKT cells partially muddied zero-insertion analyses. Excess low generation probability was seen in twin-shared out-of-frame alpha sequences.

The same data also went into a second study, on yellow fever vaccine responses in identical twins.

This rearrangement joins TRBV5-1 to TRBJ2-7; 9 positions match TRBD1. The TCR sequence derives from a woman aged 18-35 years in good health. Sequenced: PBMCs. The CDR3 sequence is CASSSRGGQGTYYEQYF. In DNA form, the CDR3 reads TGCGCCAGCAGCTCCCGAGGAGGACAGGGGACCTACTACGAGCAGTACTTC.